The source of this T cell receptor beta chain is a study of CD4 T cells in relation to SARS-CoV-2 and coronaviruses (dated by TCRdb to 2020 to 2022). Study-wide context: In the ViraFEST assay, PBMCs were cultured with antigen for nine to ten days, after which TCR beta CDR3s were sequenced to identify clonal expansions specific to the antigen. An HIV-1 Nef peptide pool or a culture without peptide was used as the negative reference condition. Shared crossreactive spike epitopes were mapped to their HLA restriction using patient-derived lymphoblastoid cell lines. At the level of individual TCR clonotypes, the study evaluated whether memory CD4+ T cells crossreact between the spike proteins of SARS-CoV-2 and those of common cold coronaviruses. The Adaptive Biotechnologies TCR-sequencing kit was used for samples from three pre-COVID donors and for the naive versus memory experiments, whereas the other data were Illumina-based. For other donors in the study, expansion assays were sequenced with a different, Illumina-based TCR-beta assay. Here is what the overall study found, with its caveats: Because the crossreactivity analysis focused on spike protein, crossreactivity against other viral proteins was not assessed. The study was limited by small numbers of patients and tested TCRs. Compared with monoreactive clones, crossreactive clones had significantly weaker SARS-CoV-2-driven expansion, a result consistent with antigenic imprinting. In roughly 60% of donors, memory CD4+ clonotypes turned up that crossrecognized SARS-CoV-2 and at least one common cold coronavirus spike. No donor contributed both pre-pandemic and post-infection samples, which limited tracing the source of pre-existing responses.

In this sample, this clone turned up a few times. There is no known antigen for this receptor. There are no base qualities to consult, and no much larger clone falls within one base. CD4+ T cells from unexposed donors were collected before the COVID-19 pandemic (2011-2018). After around 11 days of culture, CD4+ T cells were isolated with the EasySep CD4+ T cell isolation kit. As cell number allowed, CD4+ T cells from unexposed donors were tested for reactivity to SARS-CoV-2 S and N and to four common cold coronavirus spike pools. PBMCs were cultured at a few million per well in IMDM supplemented with around 5% human AB serum and 9 to 10 IU/ml IL-2. Half of the culture medium was replaced with fresh IL-2-containing medium on days 3 and 7. In general, triplicate replicate wells were used for every peptide culture condition. Leukapheresis product for the unexposed donors was bought commercially. Ficoll-Paque PLUS gradient centrifugation was used to isolate PBMCs from leukapheresis product or whole blood. The PBMCs went either fresh into the expansion assay or into cryopreservation at -140 degrees C. The QIAamp Micro DNA Kit was used to extract genomic DNA from the CD4+ T cells.

The library was generated by the immunoSEQ multiplex PCR assay. On the authors' methods: Preprocessing removed nonproductive sequences and CDR3s not starting with C, not ending with F or W, or shorter than 7 amino acids. The MANAFEST web app was used to call antigen-specific clonotypes on the basis of expansion compared with the reference and with other culture wells. To be counted as positive, a clone had to show significant expansion compared with the reference culture, at an FDR below 0.05, in 2 of 3 replicate wells. A further requirement for positive clones was significant expansion compared with all other tandem wells, along with an odds ratio above 5. CDR3 homology was quantified as pairwise Levenshtein distance, calculated with the stringdist R package after three terminal residues were trimmed from each end. TCRdb limited this immuneACCESS table to in-frame rearrangements with V and J called. A share of clones is missing; checked studies link under half to unresolved V genes, and the rest is unexplained. V and J calls and clone size come straight from that table; D and trimming were deduced from the DNA. This sample is represented by around 23,000 clones; about 70% of them were singletons. Of the sample, 19% is held by the ten largest clones.

Trimming accounts for 7 bases at V and 3 bases at J, while the number of junction bases matched to no gene is 6. CDR1 and CDR2 were assigned from the germline V gene (reference sequence) as LNHDA and SQIVND. Inclusive of the bounding cysteine and phenylalanine, the CDR3 is 15 residues long. Only the CDR3 portion is preserved as DNA: 45 bases, with reading frame beginning at the first base. This sequence was found in a human donor in good health. Recombination joined TRBV19 with TRBJ2-4, and 10 bases in between align with TRBD1. Input material: CD4+ T cells from PBMCs, cultured in vitro. The sequenced DNA is TGTGCCAGTATGACGACAGGGGGCTTCAAAAACATTCAGTACTTC. It specifies CASMTTGGFKNIQYF.